This T cell receptor beta chain is drawn from a study of Ad26.COV2.S vaccination and SARS-CoV-2 variants. About the study: Into the muscle, Ad26.COV2.S was dosed once or twice, 56 days apart.

Broader study findings: Placebo and vaccine recipients had non-spike TCR breadth that was similar.

Described treatment: over 15 received Ad26.COV2.S at low or high dose, single or two shots; about 5 received placebo; per-sample allocation not given. Samples were taken on day 63 after the first vaccine or placebo injection. The sample came from a Boston adult aged 18-55 years. An Ad26 vector expressing Wuhan-strain SARS-CoV-2 spike constituted the vaccine. The assay was immunoSEQ multiplex PCR, and TCRdb's table has in-frame clones only and misses some. The sample carries approximately 400,000 clones, 70% to 90% recorded once. Details on this clone: The antigen is not known.

CDR1 SQVTM and CDR2 ANQGSEA come from the germline V gene. The CDR3 length is 14 residues. After removal of 5 bases from V and 4 bases from J, the junction contained 11 bases not matched to a gene. Specimen: peripheral blood, collected in a trial of Ad26.COV2.S vaccine versus placebo. This chain uses TRBV29-1 with TRBJ2-7; 7 nucleotides match TRBD1. The receptor's source is a person between 18 and 65 years old who received the Ad26.COV2.S COVID-19 vaccine or a placebo. For the CDR3, the DNA is TGCAGCGTTATCCCGTACAGGGGCGGGTACGAGCAGTACTTC. Its translation: CSVIPYRGGYEQYF.